This T cell receptor beta chain was captured in a study of blood T cell repertoires in COVID-19 (dated by TCRdb to 2018 to 2021). Notes on the research overall: The collaborator samples originated in the United States, Italy and Spain and spanned the acute and convalescent phases of COVID-19. The sample metadata nearly always contained a de-identified subject ID, COVID-19 status, age in years and sex. HLA class I and class II types, where available, came from metadata supplied by the sample provider rather than from assay-based typing. The prospective study material was composed of cDNA or gDNA derived from T cells, B-cell-depleted T cells, or PBMCs. The repertoires were made available in a free public database intended to serve as a resource for research on the immune response to SARS-CoV-2. Samples came from the ongoing ImmuneRACE study (first 160 participants) plus 1,254 subjects from 6 global collaborators. Subjects who had been exposed to COVID-19, were actively infected with it, or had recovered from it provided the deeply sampled blood TCRbeta repertoires that made up the dataset. The full study reports these points: How much clinical and demographic metadata was included differed by source and by participant, and the metadata was provided uncurated.

Each collaborating institution followed its own protocols to collect whole blood in K2EDTA tubes. For TCRbeta analysis, collaborators shipped samples as frozen whole blood, isolated PBMCs, or DNA extracted from either of those sample types. Concerning this clone itself: What antigen it recognizes has not been identified. The record has no base qualities; no much larger clone is one base away.

The germline V gene provides CDR1 SGHRS and CDR2 YFSETQ. Trimming removed 4 bases from V and 1 base from J, leaving 9 bases between the germline ends. The cysteine opens and the phenylalanine closes a CDR3 of 14 amino acids. The CDR3 DNA has 42 bases and is translated from base 1. TCRbeta CDR3 regions were amplified from genomic DNA using the immunoSEQ Assay, a bias-controlled multiplex PCR. In the source study's methods: Within the assay, amplification of reference gene primers was used to estimate how many nucleated cells each sample contained. To quantify the absolute abundance of each unique TCRbeta CDR3 rearrangement, sequence reads were collapsed and filtered. Productive Simpson clonality was computed per sample as the square root of Simpson's diversity index over productive rearrangements. TCRdb limited this immuneACCESS table to in-frame rearrangements with V and J called. A share of clones is missing; checked studies link under half to unresolved V genes, and the rest is unexplained. The V and J calls and clone size are taken from that table; D and trimming were inferred from the DNA. This sample holds fewer than 200,000 clones; around 67% were observed only once. About 3% of the sample belongs to the ten largest clones.

The receptor's source is an elderly woman with acute or convalescent COVID-19. The rearrangement combines TRBV5-1 with TRBJ1-3; a tentative D call is TRBD1 (6 bases match). The specimen was peripheral blood. The DNA reads as follows: TGCGCCAGCAGCCCCCAGGGGTCTGGAAACACCATATATTTT. Its product reads: CASSPQGSGNTIYF.